This TCR beta chain was observed in a study of T cells in Graves' hyperthyroidism and ophthalmopathy. Amplification yielded TCR beta CDR3 regions, with RNA transcripts as the source. HTBI primers were used for first-round RT-PCR of the TCR CDR3. From the multiplex PCR reads, TCRdb called clonotypes with MiXCR, one entry per CDR3 protein. The repertoire holds 800,000 or so distinct CDR3 sequences, with 35% to 45% as singletons. The CDR3 consists of 15 residues. The germline CDR1 and CDR2 sequences are ENHRY and SYGVKD. As concerns this clonotype: The junction does not match germline at one end; this may be a read error.

The sequence was obtained from a young man with Graves' hyperthyroidism. The chain recombines TRBV10-3 with TRBJ1-1, with D possibly being TRBD1 (6 bases). Sequencing input: blood. The CDR3 region is CASSSWTGQNTEAFF. CDR3 nucleotide sequence: TGTGCCAGCAGTTCCTGGACGGGACAGAACACTGAAGCTTTCTTT.